This is a list of T cell receptor beta chains from one sample in a study of Ad26.COV2.S vaccination and SARS-CoV-2 variants. Data came from immunoSEQ multiplex PCR; TCRdb stores just in-frame clones and leaves some out. The data show roughly 300,000 clones, roughly 90% seen once. Sequencing used peripheral blood, obtained in a trial of Ad26.COV2.S vaccine versus placebo. The receptors here all came from a person between 18 and 60 years old who received the Ad26.COV2.S COVID-19 vaccine or a placebo. Each CDR3 is given with its conserved first and last residue. A D gene is named only where the DNA matches it firmly. A clone size is listed for some rows: how often the clone was seen (once, few, many), or a class if it is expanded.

>TRBV7-9|TRBJ2-7|TRBD1|NA
CASSLLQGHSYEQYF
TGTGCCAGCAGCTTATTACAGGGGCACTCCTACGAGCAGTACTTC
>TRBV5-1|TRBJ1-4|TRBD1|NA
CASSLQGTEIEKLFF
TGCGCCAGCAGCTTGCAGGGGACAGAGATTGAAAAACTGTTTTTT
>TRBV28|TRBJ2-7|TRBD2|NA
CASKREVSGIQTASYEQYF
TGTGCCAGCAAAAGGGAAGTTAGCGGGATCCAAACAGCCTCCTACGAGCAGTACTTC
>TRBV4-2|TRBJ2-1|TRBD2|NA
CASSQSAGREWNEQFF
TGTGCCAGCAGCCAATCAGCCGGGCGGGAGTGGAATGAGCAGTTCTTC
>TRBV6-2/TRBV6-3|TRBJ1-2|TRBD1|NA
CASSGRDRDSYGYTF
TGTGCCAGCAGTGGCCGGGACAGGGACTCCTATGGCTACACCTTC
>TRBV5-1|TRBJ2-3|NA|NA
CASSLWRGEGTDTQYF
TGCGCCAGCAGCTTGTGGCGGGGAGAAGGCACAGATACGCAGTATTTT
>TRBV29-1|TRBJ2-5|NA|NA
CSVRSWETQYF
TGCAGCGTGAGGAGTTGGGAGACCCAGTACTTC
>TRBV4-3|TRBJ2-1|TRBD1|NA
CASSQGSAGGSYNEQFF
TGCGCCAGCAGCCAAGGGTCAGCAGGGGGCTCCTACAATGAGCAGTTCTTC
>TRBV18|TRBJ1-1|TRBD1|NA
CASSPLDLTGGTEAFF
TGTGCCAGCTCACCACTAGACTTGACAGGGGGCACTGAAGCTTTCTTT
>TRBV18|TRBJ2-5|NA|NA
CASSPDTGLETQYF
TGTGCCAGCTCACCGGATACAGGGCTCGAGACCCAGTACTTC
>TRBV25-1|TRBJ1-4|NA|NA
CASSERQNEKLFF
TGTGCCAGCAGTGAACGGCAAAATGAAAAACTGTTTTTT
>TRBV5-6|TRBJ2-6|NA|NA
CASSLKVSGANVLTF
TGTGCCAGCAGCTTGAAGGTCTCTGGGGCCAACGTCCTGACTTTC
>TRBV5-1|TRBJ1-1|TRBD1|NA
CASSPTGESTEAFF
TGCGCCAGCAGCCCGACAGGGGAAAGTACTGAAGCTTTCTTT
>TRBV9|TRBJ2-7|NA|NA
CASSGSGSPNEQYF
TGTGCCAGCAGCGGTAGCGGATCCCCCAACGAGCAGTACTTC
>TRBV5-1|TRBJ2-7|NA|once
CASSLAGLAYEQYF
TGCGCCAGCAGCTTGGCCGGACTCGCCTACGAGCAGTACTTC
>TRBV5-1|TRBJ1-1|NA|NA
CASSPVYRDTEAFF
TGCGCCAGCAGCCCTGTATACCGTGACACTGAAGCTTTCTTT
>TRBV24-1|TRBJ2-2|TRBD1|NA
CATATGAGELFF
TGTGCCACCGCTACAGGGGCCGGGGAGCTGTTTTTT
>TRBV10-3|TRBJ1-5|NA|NA
CAISADTGSNQPQHF
TGTGCCATCAGTGCGGACACGGGGAGCAATCAGCCCCAGCATTTT
>TRBV7-9|TRBJ1-3|TRBD1|NA
CASSLTGTGFDSGNTIYF
TGTGCCAGCAGCCTGACCGGGACAGGCTTTGACTCTGGAAACACCATATATTTT
>TRBV7-2|TRBJ2-2|TRBD2|NA
CASSSSGADTGELFF
TGTGCCAGCAGTTCCAGCGGGGCTGACACCGGGGAGCTGTTTTTT
>TRBV30|TRBJ1-1|NA|NA
CAWSVRVRAYAEAFF
TGTGCCTGGAGTGTACGGGTCAGGGCGTACGCTGAAGCTTTCTTT
>TRBV13|TRBJ1-1|NA|NA
CASSLAVGAVNTEAFF
TGTGCCAGCAGCTTAGCTGTTGGGGCGGTGAACACTGAAGCTTTCTTT
>TRBV5-4|TRBJ2-1|NA|NA
CASSFSSSPDNEQFF
TGTGCCAGCAGCTTCTCTTCCAGTCCAGACAATGAGCAGTTCTTC
>TRBV12-3/TRBV12-4|TRBJ1-2|NA|NA
CASSFYAVGGYTF
TGTGCCAGCAGTTTCTACGCCGTTGGTGGCTACACCTTC
>TRBV3-1/TRBV3-2|TRBJ1-3|NA|NA
CASSQDYRSSGNTIYF
TGTGCCAGCAGCCAAGACTACAGGAGCTCTGGAAACACCATATATTTT
>TRBV18|TRBJ2-7|TRBD1|NA
CASSPGTGETYEQYF
TGTGCCAGCTCCCCCGGGACAGGCGAAACCTACGAGCAGTACTTC
>TRBV5-1|TRBJ2-4|NA|NA
CASSPELAKNIQYF
TGCGCCAGCAGCCCCGAGCTAGCCAAAAACATTCAGTACTTC
>TRBV28|TRBJ1-1|NA|NA
CASRPLEGLGLGTEAFF
TGTGCCAGCAGACCTCTGGAGGGGCTAGGGTTGGGGACTGAAGCTTTCTTT
>TRBV6-2/TRBV6-3|TRBJ1-6|TRBD1|NA
CASSRGQGGSPLHF
TGTGCCAGCAGCCGCGGACAGGGAGGATCACCCCTCCACTTT